This TCR beta chain was sequenced during a study of blood T cell repertoires in COVID-19. Looking at the study overall: Samples of COVID-19 (acute and convalescent) were obtained from the United States, Italy and Spain. Nucleic acid was either cDNA or gDNA, and it came from T cells, B-cell-depleted T cells, or PBMCs.

This clone was found once. Germline values: CDR1 MGHDK, CDR2 SYGVNS. There are 17 residues in the CDR3. Trimming removed 3 bases from V and 1 base from J; junction bases left unmatched: 10. In the source study's methods: Estimated nucleated cell counts came from reference gene primer amplification. Clones were sequenced by immunoSEQ multiplex PCR, and TCRdb holds only the in-frame ones, with some missing. For V, J and clone size, that table is used; D and trimming come from the DNA. Here the sample spans around 220,000 clones, 70% to 90% being singletons. The origin of this receptor is a woman aged 40 to 50 who had recovered from COVID-19. This chain uses TRBV25-1 with TRBJ2-7, with 9 positions matching TRBD1. Sequences were obtained from peripheral blood. CDR3 region: CASSDGGNRGPSYEQYF. CDR3 DNA: TGTGCCAGCAGTGATGGAGGGAACAGGGGGCCTTCCTACGAGCAGTACTTC.